These 2 T cell receptor beta chains share one sample of origin, sequenced in a study of T cells in Graves' hyperthyroidism and ophthalmopathy. Researchers amplified the TCR beta CDR3 regions from RNA transcripts. An initial round of RT-PCR targeting the TCR CDR3 relied on the HTBI primer set. Using its own MiXCR run on the multiplex PCR reads, TCRdb lists one record per CDR3 protein. Found here are hundreds of thousands of distinct CDR3 sequences, roughly 20% of them singletons; the top ten hold over 30%. The specimen was blood. These receptors all stem from a man aged 25 to 40 with Graves' ophthalmopathy.

The chain couples TRBV7-9 to TRBJ2-1; 7 bases map to TRBD1. The CDR3 is 14 amino acids. Trimming cost V 3 bases and J 7 bases; bases outside gene matches: 6. Germline V gene sequence: CDR1 SEHNR, CDR2 FQNEAQ (reference sequence). The CDR3 is CASSFTDRENEQFF. CDR3 DNA sequence: TGTGCCAGCAGCTTCACCGACAGGGAAAATGAGCAGTTCTTC.

This clonotype was recorded at least ten times. CDR3 DNA sequence: TGTGCCAGCAGTTTATGGGGAGCCAGAGGCACTGAAGCTTTCTTT. It encodes CASSLWGARGTEAFF. The chain is built from TRBV28 and TRBJ1-1, with D unresolved. The CDR3 has 15 residues. The germline gives CDR1 MDHEN, CDR2 SYDVKM. The V and J ends lost 0 bases and 4 bases respectively, with 12 bases between them.